The source of this TCR beta chain is a study of cytomegalovirus exposure and HLA in healthy donors. Study conclusions and caveats: TRBV6-2, TRBV6-3 and some other V segments were excluded as indistinguishable.

The PCR was carried out with 60 Vbeta primers and 13 Jbeta primers. Generated by immunoSEQ multiplex PCR, the TCRdb table keeps only in-frame clones and is missing some. The data show some 90,000 clones, roughly 63% seen once. With regard to this clone: Its antigen is still unknown.

Trimming took off 2 bases at V and 8 bases at J, with 20 bases between the two ends. CDR1 is KGHSH and CDR2 is LQKENI in the germline V gene. This CDR3 region has 16 residues. Sequenced sample: PBMCs. The V call is TRBV18, the J call TRBJ2-3, with D maybe TRBD1 (5 bases). This clonotype originated in a man aged 50-60 years in good health and CMV-seronegative. CDR3 residues: CASSPSDTGLQITQYF. CDR3 in DNA: TGTGCCAGCTCACCATCGGATACAGGATTACAGATTACGCAGTATTTT.